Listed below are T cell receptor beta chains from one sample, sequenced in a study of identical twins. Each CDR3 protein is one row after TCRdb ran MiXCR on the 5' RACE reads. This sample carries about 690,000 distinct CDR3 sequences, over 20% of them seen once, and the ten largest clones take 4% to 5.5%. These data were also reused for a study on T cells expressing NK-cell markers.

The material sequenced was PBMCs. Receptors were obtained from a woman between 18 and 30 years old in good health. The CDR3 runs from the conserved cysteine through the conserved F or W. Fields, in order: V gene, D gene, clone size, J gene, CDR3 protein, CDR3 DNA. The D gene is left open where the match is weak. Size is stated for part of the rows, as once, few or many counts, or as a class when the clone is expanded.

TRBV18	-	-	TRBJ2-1	CASSQGNPNNEQFF	TGTGCCAGCTCACAGGGGAACCCCAACAATGAGCAGTTCTTC
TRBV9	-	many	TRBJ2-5	CASSVEGLQETQYF	TGTGCCAGCAGCGTAGAGGGACTGCAAGAGACCCAGTACTTC
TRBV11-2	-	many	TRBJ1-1	CASRLAAEAFF	TGTGCCAGCAGATTAGCCGCTGAAGCTTTCTTT
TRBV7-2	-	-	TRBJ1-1	CASGFLMNTEAFF	TGTGCCAGCGGTTTCCTAATGAACACTGAAGCTTTCTTT
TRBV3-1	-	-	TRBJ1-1	CASRKRVGTEAFF	TGTGCCAGCAGGAAAAGGGTTGGGACTGAAGCTTTCTTT
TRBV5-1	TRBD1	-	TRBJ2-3	CASTGGQGTDTQYF	TGCGCCAGCACCGGGGGACAGGGAACAGATACGCAGTATTTT
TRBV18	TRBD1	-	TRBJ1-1	CASSPSPRGSFF	TGTGCCAGCTCACCATCCCCCAGGGGGTCTTTCTTT
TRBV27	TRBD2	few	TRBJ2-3	CASGPAGGSPDTQYF	TGTGCCAGCGGTCCAGCGGGGGGCTCCCCAGATACGCAGTATTTT
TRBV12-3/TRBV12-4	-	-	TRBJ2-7	CATSSPPRYYEQYF	TGTGCCACCAGTTCCCCACCGAGATACTACGAGCAGTACTTC
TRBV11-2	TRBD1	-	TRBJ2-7	CASSLVGGQGNEQYF	TGTGCCAGCAGCTTAGTTGGGGGACAGGGAAACGAGCAGTACTTC
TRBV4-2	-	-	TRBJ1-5	CASSLTLPPDGRYSNQPQHF	TGTGCCAGCAGCCTTACTCTTCCTCCGGACGGCAGATATAGCAATCAGCCCCAGCATTTT
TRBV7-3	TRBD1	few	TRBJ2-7	CASSLGSGQPYEQYF	TGTGCCAGCAGCTTGGGATCGGGACAGCCTTACGAGCAGTACTTC
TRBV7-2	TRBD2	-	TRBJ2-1	CASSLWASGSVNEQFF	TGTGCCAGCAGCTTATGGGCTAGCGGGTCGGTCAATGAGCAGTTCTTC
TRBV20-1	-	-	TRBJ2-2	CSARRTVTGELFF	TGCAGTGCCCGAAGGACGGTCACCGGGGAGCTGTTTTTT
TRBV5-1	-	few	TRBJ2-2	CASRLVADTGELFF	TGCGCCAGCAGATTAGTAGCTGACACCGGGGAGCTGTTTTTT
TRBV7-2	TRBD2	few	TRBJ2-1	CASSPTSGTRGHRFF	TGTGCCAGCAGCCCGACTAGCGGGACAAGGGGTCATCGGTTCTTC
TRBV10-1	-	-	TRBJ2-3	CASSQLRGGGGTDTQYF	TGCGCCAGCAGCCAGCTCCGAGGGGGGGGCGGCACAGATACGCAGTATTTT
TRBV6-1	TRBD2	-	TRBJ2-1	CASSGGAWDEQFF	TGTGCCAGCAGCGGGGGGGCCTGGGATGAGCAGTTCTTC